A selection of T cell receptor beta chains follows, all from one sample in a study of tumor and adjacent non-tumor tissue in lung cancer. Using its own MiXCR run on the multiplex PCR reads, TCRdb lists one record per CDR3 protein. The table lists roughly 200,000 distinct CDR3 sequences, 70% to 75% of them singletons. Sequencing was performed on lung tumor tissue. The receptors derive from a man between 60 and 75 years old with non-small cell lung cancer. The CDR3 runs from the conserved cysteine through the conserved F or W. The order of the fields is D gene, V gene, J gene, clone size, CDR3 DNA, CDR3 protein. A D gene is named only where the DNA matches it firmly. A clone size is listed for some rows: how often the clone was seen (once, few, many), or a class if it is expanded.

NA	TRBV20-1	TRBJ2-3	NA	TGCAGTGCTAGAGATGCGGGGCTTAGTACAGATACGCAGAATTTT	CSARDAGLSTDTQNF
TRBD2	TRBV10-3	TRBJ2-5	NA	TGTGCCATCAGTGAGCGGGGGACTACCGGGAGGGCCATACAAGAGACCCAGTACTTC	CAISERGTTGRAIQETQYF
NA	TRBV6-5	TRBJ2-3	many	TGTGCCAGCAGGGGCCGGGGCACAGATACGCAGTATTTT	CASRGRGTDTQYF
NA	TRBV4-2	TRBJ1-3	NA	TGTGCCAGCAGCCAATTTGTGGATTTTAGCTCTGGAAACACCATATATTTT	CASSQFVDFSSGNTIYF
NA	TRBV5-5	TRBJ2-3	NA	TGTGCCAGCAGTCATACAGGGACAAGAGCAGATACGCAGTATTTT	CASSHTGTRADTQYF
TRBD2	TRBV20-1	TRBJ2-3	many	TGCAGTGCTACCATGACTAGCGGGAGGGCGATAGATACGCAGTATTTT	CSATMTSGRAIDTQYF
NA	TRBV20-1	TRBJ2-7	NA	TGCAGTGCTAGAGACCGAACTAGAGAGCAGTACTTC	CSARDRTREQYF
NA	TRBV20-1	TRBJ2-3	NA	TGCAGTGCTACAGATGCGGGGCTTAGCACAGATACGCAGTACTTT	CSATDAGLSTDTQYF
NA	TRBV6-4	TRBJ1-1	NA	TGTGCCAGCTCCTCGTCTCCTGGGAACACTGAAGCTTTCTTT	CASSSSPGNTEAFF
NA	TRBV4-3	TRBJ1-4	NA	TGCGCCAGCAGCCAAGATCTTTGGGGGCAGGAAAAACTGTTATTT	CASSQDLWGQEKLLF
TRBD1	TRBV10-3	TRBJ2-5	NA	TGTGCCATCAGTGCCGGGACAGGAGTCCAAGAGACCCAGTACTTC	CAISAGTGVQETQYF
TRBD2	TRBV29-1	TRBJ2-3	many	TGCAGCGTTGAAGGTGGGACTAGCGACACAGATACGCAGTATTTT	CSVEGGTSDTDTQYF
TRBD2	TRBV24-1	TRBJ2-1	NA	TGTGCCACCAGTGACTCTAGCGGGAGCTCCTACAATGAGCAGTTCTTC	CATSDSSGSSYNEQFF
NA	TRBV5-6	TRBJ1-6	NA	TGTGCCAACAGCCTGGAGATAAATTCACCCCTCCACTTT	CANSLEINSPLHF
NA	TRBV7-9	TRBJ2-2	NA	TGTGCCAGCAGCTTATACAGCTACGCCGGGGAGCTGTTTTTT	CASSLYSYAGELFF
NA	TRBV5-1	TRBJ1-1	few	TGCGCCAGCAGCTTGATGGGGGGGGACACTGAAGCTTTCTTT	CASSLMGGDTEAFF
NA	TRBV5-1	TRBJ2-1	once	TGCGCCAGCAGCTTGATGGGGATAGGGAGTATTGGTGAGCAGTTCTTC	CASSLMGIGSIGEQFF
NA	TRBV20-1	TRBJ1-1	NA	TGCAGTGATAGAGATTACCAGGGGTCAGGGAACACTGAAGCTTTCTTT	CSDRDYQGSGNTEAFF
NA	TRBV12-3/TRBV12-4	TRBJ2-3	NA	TGTGCTAGCAGTTTTTTAGGGGGAAAACTAACAGATACGCAGTATTTT	CASSFLGGKLTDTQYF
NA	TRBV20-1	TRBJ2-1	NA	TGCAGTGGTAGAGTCGTTGAAATAGGCTACAATGAGCAGTTCTTC	CSGRVVEIGYNEQFF
TRBD2	TRBV30	TRBJ2-7	NA	TGTGCCTGGAGTAAGGGACTAGGCGAGCAGTACTTC	CAWSKGLGEQYF
TRBD1	TRBV20-1	TRBJ1-2	NA	TGCAGTGCTATGTCCAGGGGGTCGAATGGCTACATATTC	CSAMSRGSNGYIF
NA	TRBV7-9	TRBJ1-1	once	TGTGCCAGCAGCTTTACAGGGCCCAGAAGTACTGAAGCATTCTTT	CASSFTGPRSTEAFF
TRBD2	TRBV7-2	TRBJ2-1	once	TGTGCCAGCAGCCCTCGACTAGCGGGGGGATACAATGAGCAGTTCTTC	CASSPRLAGGYNEQFF
NA	TRBV20-1	TRBJ1-4	NA	TGCAGTGCTCCCTTGGGAGGGGGAGGGCAAAAACTGTTTTTT	CSAPLGGGGQKLFF
NA	TRBV20-1	TRBJ2-4	NA	TGCAGTGGTGTACTAGCGGAGGGGGCCAAAAACAATCAGTACTTC	CSGVLAEGAKNNQYF
NA	TRBV20-1	TRBJ2-3	NA	TGCAGTGCTAGAGGCCACCGGGCTAGCACAGATACGCAGTATTTT	CSARGHRASTDTQYF
NA	TRBV5-1	TRBJ2-5	NA	TGCGCCAGCAGCTTGGATCCGGGACCGCAAGAGACCCAGTACTTC	CASSLDPGPQETQYF
NA	TRBV30	TRBJ2-4	NA	TGTGCCTGGAGTGTTAGGACGGCGGGGAACATTCAGTACTTC	CAWSVRTAGNIQYF
NA	TRBV28	TRBJ1-1	NA	TGTGCCAGTAGTCCATCGGGTCTGTGGGGGAACACTGAAGCTTTCTTT	CASSPSGLWGNTEAFF
NA	TRBV4-1	TRBJ1-2	many	TGCGCCAGCAGCCAGGGGGTGCGGCAGGCGATTAGCCTCTATGGCTACACCTTC	CASSQGVRQAISLYGYTF
NA	TRBV29-1	TRBJ2-4	NA	TGCAGCGTGAGGGGGGGCTCGGTGTTGGATGACAAAAACATTCACTACTTC	CSVRGGSVLDDKNIHYF
NA	TRBV11-2	TRBJ1-5	NA	TGTGCCAGCAGACCGTTGGGGGCGGGTGGTAGCAATCAGCCCCAGCATTTT	CASRPLGAGGSNQPQHF
TRBD1	TRBV20-1	TRBJ2-3	NA	TGCAGTGCTAGAAGACAGGGGGCAGGCAATCAGTCCCAGTATTTT	CSARRQGAGNQSQYF
NA	TRBV7-9	TRBJ2-2	once	TGTGCCAGCAGCTTAGCCGGGATAGAAATCACCAGGGAGCTGTTTTTT	CASSLAGIEITRELFF
TRBD1	TRBV5-6	TRBJ2-7	NA	TGTGCCAGCGGCTTAACGACAGGGGACGAGCAGTACTTC	CASGLTTGDEQYF
TRBD1	TRBV29-1	TRBJ2-7	NA	TGCAGCGTTGTCGCCGGGACAGGGGCCTACGAGCAGTACTTC	CSVVAGTGAYEQYF
TRBD1	TRBV5-8	TRBJ1-6	NA	TGTGCCAGCAGCTGGAAGACAGGGGTGAATTCATCCCTCCACTTT	CASSWKTGVNSSLHF
NA	TRBV19	TRBJ2-3	NA	TGTGCCAGTAGCGGAAGGTTAACAGATACGCAGTATTTT	CASSGRLTDTQYF
NA	TRBV11-3	TRBJ2-7	once	TGTGCCAGCAGCCTTGGTTTCGAGCAGTCCTTC	CASSLGFEQSF
TRBD1	TRBV20-1	TRBJ1-5	NA	TGCACTGCGAAGACAGGGTTGACGGGCAATCAGCCCCAGCATTTT	CTAKTGLTGNQPQHF